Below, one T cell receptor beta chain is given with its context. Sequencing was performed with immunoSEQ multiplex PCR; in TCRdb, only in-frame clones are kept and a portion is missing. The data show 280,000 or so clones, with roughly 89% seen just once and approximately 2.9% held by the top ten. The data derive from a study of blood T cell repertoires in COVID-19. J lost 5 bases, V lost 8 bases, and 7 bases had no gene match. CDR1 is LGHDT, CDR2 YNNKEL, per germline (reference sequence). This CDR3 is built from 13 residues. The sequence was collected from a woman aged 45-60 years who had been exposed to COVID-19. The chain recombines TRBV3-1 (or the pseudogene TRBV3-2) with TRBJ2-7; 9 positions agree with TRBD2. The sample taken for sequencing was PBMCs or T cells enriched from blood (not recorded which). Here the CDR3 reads CASSDSGGNEQYF. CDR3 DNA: TGTGCCAGCTCCGATAGCGGGGGTAACGAGCAGTACTTC.